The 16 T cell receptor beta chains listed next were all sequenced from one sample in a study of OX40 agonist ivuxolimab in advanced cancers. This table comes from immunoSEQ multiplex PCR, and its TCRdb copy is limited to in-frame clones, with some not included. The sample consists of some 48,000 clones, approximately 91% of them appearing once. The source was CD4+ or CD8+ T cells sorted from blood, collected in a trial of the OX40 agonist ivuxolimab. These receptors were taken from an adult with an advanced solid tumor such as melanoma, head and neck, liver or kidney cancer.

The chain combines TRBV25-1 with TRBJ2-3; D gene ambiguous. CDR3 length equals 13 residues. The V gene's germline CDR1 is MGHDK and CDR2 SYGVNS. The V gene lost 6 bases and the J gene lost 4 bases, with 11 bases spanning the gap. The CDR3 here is CASSEENSDTQYF. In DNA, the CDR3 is TGTGCCAGCAGCGAAGAAAACTCAGATACGCAGTATTTT.

CDR3 residues: CASSLGQLTEAFF. CDR3 in DNA: TGTGCCAGCAGTTTGGGACAGCTCACTGAAGCTTTCTTT. The chain links TRBV28 to TRBJ1-1, with 7 positions matching TRBD1. This CDR3 is built from 13 residues. The germline V gene encodes CDR1 MDHEN and CDR2 SYDVKM. V dropped 3 bases and J dropped 4; count of bases not matched to a gene: 2.

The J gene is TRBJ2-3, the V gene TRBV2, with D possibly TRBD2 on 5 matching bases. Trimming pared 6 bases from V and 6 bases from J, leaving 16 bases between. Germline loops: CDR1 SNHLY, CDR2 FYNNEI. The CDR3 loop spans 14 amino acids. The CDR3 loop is CASSSGVTGDTQYF. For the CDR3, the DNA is TGTGCCAGCAGCTCCGGGGTCACGGGGGATACGCAGTATTTT.

In DNA, the CDR3 is TGTGCCAGCAGTATCGGGGACGGGAACACTGAAGCTTTCTTT. This encodes CASSIGDGNTEAFF. This chain connects TRBV9 to TRBJ1-1; D may be TRBD1 (5 bases). Germline values: CDR1 SGDLS, CDR2 YYNGEE. V was cut by 5 bases and J by 1 base, with 12 bases left in between. This CDR3 has 14 amino acids.

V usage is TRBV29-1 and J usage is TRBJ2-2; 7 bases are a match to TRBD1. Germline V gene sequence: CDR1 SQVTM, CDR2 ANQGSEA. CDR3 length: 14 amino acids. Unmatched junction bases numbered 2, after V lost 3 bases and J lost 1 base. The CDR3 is CSVETGRNTGELFF. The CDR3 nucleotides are TGCAGCGTTGAGACAGGGAGGAACACCGGGGAGCTGTTTTTT.

In DNA, the CDR3 is TGTGCCATCAGTGACTCGGACAGGGCTGAAGCTTTCTTT. Encoded protein: CAISDSDRAEAFF. The rearrangement uses TRBV10-3 and TRBJ1-1; 8 nucleotides match TRBD1. From germline, CDR1 is ENHRY and CDR2 SYGVKD. The trim removed 3 bases at V and 6 bases at J, leaving 3 bases unmatched. This CDR3 has 13 residues.

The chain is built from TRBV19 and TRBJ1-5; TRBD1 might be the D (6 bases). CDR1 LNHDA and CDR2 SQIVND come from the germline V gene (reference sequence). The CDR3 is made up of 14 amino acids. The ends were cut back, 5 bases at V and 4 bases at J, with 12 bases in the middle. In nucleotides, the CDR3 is TGTGCCAGTAGTGGGTCAGGGGCAAATCAGCCCCAGCATTTT. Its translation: CASSGSGANQPQHF.

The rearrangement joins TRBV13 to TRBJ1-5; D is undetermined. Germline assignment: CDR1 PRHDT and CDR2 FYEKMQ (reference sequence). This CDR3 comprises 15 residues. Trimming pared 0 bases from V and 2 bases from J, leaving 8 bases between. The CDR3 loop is CASSLGGKGNQPQHF. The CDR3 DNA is TGTGCCAGCAGCTTAGGCGGCAAAGGCAATCAGCCCCAGCATTTT.

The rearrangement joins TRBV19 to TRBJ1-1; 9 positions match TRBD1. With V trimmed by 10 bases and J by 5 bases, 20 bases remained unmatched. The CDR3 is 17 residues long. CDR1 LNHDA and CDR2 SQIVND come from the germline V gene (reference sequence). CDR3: CATEGNWVQGANTEAFF. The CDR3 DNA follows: TGTGCCACCGAGGGGAATTGGGTACAGGGGGCGAATACTGAAGCTTTCTTT.

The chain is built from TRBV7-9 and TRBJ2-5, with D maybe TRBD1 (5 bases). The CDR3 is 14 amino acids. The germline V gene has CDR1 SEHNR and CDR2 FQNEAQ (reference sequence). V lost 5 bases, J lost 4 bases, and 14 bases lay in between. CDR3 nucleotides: TGTGCCAGCAGCGCGCAGGGTCATCGAGAGACCCAGTACTTC. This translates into CASSAQGHRETQYF. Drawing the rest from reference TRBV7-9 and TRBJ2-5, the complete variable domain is DTGVSQNPRHKITKRGQNVTFRCDPISEHNRLYWYRQTLGQGPEFLTYFQNEAQLEKSRLLSDRFSAERPKGSFSTLEIQRTEQGDSAMYLCASSAQGHRETQYFGPGTRLLVL.

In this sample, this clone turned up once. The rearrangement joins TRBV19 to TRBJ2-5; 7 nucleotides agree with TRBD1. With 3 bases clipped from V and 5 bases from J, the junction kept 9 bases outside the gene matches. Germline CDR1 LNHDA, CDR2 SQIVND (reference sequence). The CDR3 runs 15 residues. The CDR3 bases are TGTGCCAGTAGTATCGTTCAGGGGGTTCAGGAGACCCAGTACTTC. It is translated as CASSIVQGVQETQYF. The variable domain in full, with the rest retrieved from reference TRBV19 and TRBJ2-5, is DGGITQSPKYLFRKEGQNVTLSCEQNLNHDAMYWYRQDPGQGLRLIYYSQIVNDFQKGDIAEGYSVSREKKESFPLTVTSAQKNPTAFYLCASSIVQGVQETQYFGPGTRLLVL.

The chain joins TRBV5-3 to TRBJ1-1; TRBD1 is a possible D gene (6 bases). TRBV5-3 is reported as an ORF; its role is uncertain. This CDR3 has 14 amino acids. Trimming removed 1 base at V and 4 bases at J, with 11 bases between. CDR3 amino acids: CARSLYREGTEAFF. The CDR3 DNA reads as TGTGCCAGAAGCTTGTACAGGGAAGGCACTGAAGCTTTCTTT.

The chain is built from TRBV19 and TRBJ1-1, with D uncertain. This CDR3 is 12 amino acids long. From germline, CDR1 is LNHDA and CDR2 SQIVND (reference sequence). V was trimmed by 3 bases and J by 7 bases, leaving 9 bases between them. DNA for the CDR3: TGTGCCAGTAGTATTATACGGGGTGAAGCTTTCTTT. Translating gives CASSIIRGEAFF.

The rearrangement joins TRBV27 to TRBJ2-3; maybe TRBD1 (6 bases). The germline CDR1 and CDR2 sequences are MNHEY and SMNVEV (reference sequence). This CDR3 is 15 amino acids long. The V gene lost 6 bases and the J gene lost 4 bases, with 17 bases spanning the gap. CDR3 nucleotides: TGTGCCAGCAGAGTGGGGGCTCTAATGGCAGATACGCAGTATTTT. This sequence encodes CASRVGALMADTQYF.

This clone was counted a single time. CDR3 protein: CASSRSSYEQYF. CDR3 nucleotide sequence: TGTGCCAGCAGCAGGAGCTCCTACGAGCAGTACTTC. The chain is built from TRBV6-1 and TRBJ2-7; D is uncertain. The CDR3 has 12 amino acids. The V and J ends lost 6 bases and 0 bases respectively, with 6 bases between them. The germline CDR1 and CDR2 sequences are MNHNS and SASEGT.

The CDR3 loop is CASSQEASTPSPLHF. CDR3 sequence (DNA): TGTGCCAGCAGCCAAGAGGCCAGTACCCCCTCACCCCTCCACTTT. V is TRBV4-2 and J is TRBJ1-6; no reliable D call. The CDR3 length is 15 residues. V gave up 0 bases and J gave up 10 bases, with 13 bases separating them. Germline values: CDR1 LGHNA, CDR2 YNFKEQ.